A single sample gave rise to the 4 T cell receptor beta chains below, sequenced in a study of OX40 agonist ivuxolimab in advanced cancers. TCRdb's copy holds only in-frame clones and misses some; the assay was immunoSEQ multiplex PCR. The sample contains around 44,000 clones, around 92% of which appear only once. The source material was CD4+ or CD8+ T cells sorted from blood, sampled in a trial of the OX40 agonist ivuxolimab. All receptors come from an adult with an advanced solid tumor such as melanoma, head and neck, liver or kidney cancer.

The CDR3, as DNA: TGTGCCAGCAGGTCAGGGGGCTTGAGCAATCAGCCCCAGCATTTT. Translated, it gives CASRSGGLSNQPQHF. This sequence joins TRBV6-6 and TRBJ1-5, with 8 bases identical to TRBD1. Germline CDR1 is MNHNY and CDR2 is SVGAGI (reference sequence). V shed 6 bases and J 1 base; nucleotides not matched to a gene: 5. This CDR3 has 15 amino acids.

The rearrangement joins TRBV5-1 to TRBJ1-1; 7 positions agree with TRBD1. Trimming cost V 4 bases and J 3 bases; bases outside gene matches: 15. There are 17 residues in the CDR3. Looked up from germline, CDR1 is SGHRS and CDR2 is YFSETQ. The CDR3 DNA is TGCGCCAGCAGCCTTTCCCCTACAGGGGCGGGGGACACTGAAGCTTTCTTT. Translation: CASSLSPTGAGDTEAFF. Drawing the rest from reference TRBV5-1 and TRBJ1-1, the complete variable domain is KAGVTQTPRYLIKTRGQQVTLSCSPISGHRSVSWYQQTPGQGLQFLFEYFSETQRNKGNFPGRFSGRQFSNSRSEMNVSTLELGDSALYLCASSLSPTGAGDTEAFFGQGTRLTVV.

This clone has only one observation. This chain connects TRBV6-5 to TRBJ1-6; D might be TRBD1 (6 bases). The CDR3 loop spans 14 amino acids. V lost 5 bases, J lost 4 bases, and 9 bases lay in between. The germline CDR1 and CDR2 sequences are MNHEY and SVGAGI. This CDR3 is CASSPGQYNSPLHF. The DNA of the CDR3 is TGTGCCAGCAGTCCCGGACAGTATAATTCACCCCTCCACTTT.

The chain uses TRBV5-4 and TRBJ2-1, with D unresolved. Per the germline V gene, CDR1 is SGHNT and CDR2 is YYREEE (reference sequence). This CDR3 contains 13 residues. Trimming pared 0 bases from V and 3 bases from J, leaving 4 bases between. This chain's CDR3 is CASSLGGYNEQFF. DNA of the CDR3: TGTGCCAGCAGCTTGGGCGGCTACAATGAGCAGTTCTTC.